What follows are 11 T cell receptor beta chains derived from one specimen sequenced in a study of blood T cell repertoires in COVID-19. TCRdb's table, derived via immunoSEQ multiplex PCR, lists solely in-frame clones and lacks some. In the table there are tens of thousands of clones, 65% to 90% of which are singletons. The sample taken for sequencing was peripheral blood. These TCRs come from a human donor in a cohort sampled during active COVID-19.

This chain links TRBV7-2 with TRBJ1-3; a weak D match, TRBD1 (5 bases). The CDR3 runs to 15 residues. Germline values: CDR1 SGHTA, CDR2 FQGNSA. V was shortened by 4 bases and J by 4 bases, with 14 bases between the two germline ends. The CDR3 loop is CASSSQPGPGNTIYF. The CDR3, as DNA: TGTGCCAGCAGCTCCCAGCCAGGGCCAGGAAACACCATATATTTT.

The chain employs TRBV7-9 and TRBJ2-7; 8 bases align to TRBD1. Trimming at V came to 4 bases and at J to 5 bases, leaving 4 bases not matched to a gene. CDR1 SEHNR and CDR2 FQNEAQ come from the germline V gene (reference sequence). This CDR3 is 13 amino acids long. The CDR3 DNA reads TGTGCCAGCAGCTGGACAGGGAGGAACGAGCAGTACTTC. Residues: CASSWTGRNEQYF.

For the CDR3, the DNA is TGTGCCAGCAGTGAATTTCGGCAGGGTGGGGAGACCCAGTACTTC. Translated, it gives CASSEFRQGGETQYF. This sequence joins TRBV6-1 and TRBJ2-5, with D tentatively TRBD1 (5 bases). The CDR3 has 15 amino acids. The V gene's germline CDR1 is MNHNS and CDR2 SASEGT. V shed 2 bases and J shed 5 bases, with 15 bases lying between them.

The rearrangement links TRBV29-1 to TRBJ2-5, with a tentative D call TRBD2 (5 bases). Germline assignment: CDR1 SQVTM and CDR2 ANQGSEA. The ends were cut back, 3 bases at V and 1 base at J, with 9 bases in the middle. The CDR3 loop spans 13 amino acids. CDR3 sequence: CSVEAGLQETQYF. The CDR3 bases are TGCAGCGTTGAGGCAGGACTCCAAGAGACCCAGTACTTC.

The chain uses TRBV27 and TRBJ1-2; 7 bases are a match to TRBD1. The CDR3 consists of 13 residues. The junction had 5 bases not matched to a gene; V was cut back by 2 bases and J by 8 bases. CDR1 is MNHEY, CDR2 SMNVEV, per germline (reference sequence). The chain's CDR3 is CASSLRQGFGYTF. CDR3 in DNA: TGTGCCAGCAGTTTACGACAGGGCTTCGGCTACACCTTC.

This clone has a handful of counts. J is TRBJ2-1 and V is TRBV4-2; 7 bases are a match to TRBD2. The CDR3 is 15 residues long. V lost 1 base, J lost 0 bases, and 0 bases stayed unmatched. CDR1 and CDR2 (germline): LGHNA, YNFKEQ. CDR3 protein: CASSQGTSSYNEQFF. In DNA form, the CDR3 reads TGTGCCAGCAGCCAAGGGACTAGCTCCTACAATGAGCAGTTCTTC.

The chain has TRBV27 and TRBJ1-6; 8 bases map to TRBD1. The V gene's germline CDR1 is MNHEY and CDR2 SMNVEV (reference sequence). This CDR3 comprises 14 residues. After removal of 4 bases from V and 8 bases from J, the junction contained 4 bases not matched to a gene. CDR3 sequence: CASSSGTGYSPLHF. The CDR3 nucleotides are TGTGCCAGCAGTTCCGGGACAGGATATTCACCCCTCCACTTT.

The chain recombines TRBV2 with TRBJ2-5; 15 positions match TRBD2. The CDR3 loop spans 18 amino acids. The V gene's germline CDR1 is SNHLY and CDR2 FYNNEI. Losses at the gene ends were 10 bases for V and 2 bases for J; bases not matched to a gene: 14. The CDR3 spells CATRKGLAGGPFQETQYF. The CDR3 nucleotides read TGTGCCACACGCAAGGGACTAGCGGGGGGACCTTTTCAAGAGACCCAGTACTTC.

V is TRBV7-9 and J is TRBJ2-1, with 10 nucleotides matching TRBD2. This CDR3 has 14 residues. Germline V gene sequence: CDR1 SEHNR, CDR2 FQNEAQ (reference sequence). The ends lost 2 bases at V and 10 bases at J; junction bases unmatched: 5. CDR3 amino acids: CASSLLAGALEQFF. In DNA form, the CDR3 reads TGTGCCAGCAGCTTACTAGCGGGGGCCTTAGAGCAGTTCTTC.

The V gene is TRBV6-5, the J gene TRBJ2-7; the D gene is possibly TRBD1 (5 bases). CDR1 is MNHEY and CDR2 is SVGAGI in the germline V gene. The CDR3 length is 12 residues. The V and J ends lost 5 bases and 5 bases respectively, with 10 bases between them. The CDR3 here is CASSHGHHEQYF. In DNA, the CDR3 is TGTGCCAGCAGTCATGGACACCACGAGCAGTACTTC.

This clone was seen once. The V gene is TRBV9, the J gene TRBJ2-1; tentatively, D is TRBD1 (6 bases). This CDR3 is built from 14 residues. Germline V gene data show CDR1 as SGDLS and CDR2 as YYNGEE. V was cut by 4 bases and J by 6 bases, with 14 bases left in between. CDR3 amino acids: CASSPQRGFNEQFF. The CDR3 DNA reads TGTGCCAGCAGCCCCCAAAGGGGGTTCAATGAGCAGTTCTTC.